Listed here are 22 T cell receptor beta chains from one sample, sequenced in a study of Tregs in tolerant kidney transplant recipients. The assay was immunoSEQ multiplex PCR, and TCRdb's table has in-frame clones only and misses some. The repertoire includes approximately 67,000 clones, approximately 92% of them detected once, and roughly 9.8% sits in the top ten. Material: CD8+ T cells from blood, obtained before the transplant. The receptors stem from a human donor who received a combined kidney and bone marrow transplant.

The rearrangement joins TRBV27 to TRBJ2-1, with a weak D call TRBD2 (6 bases). The CDR3 extends over 14 amino acids. Trimming shortened V by 2 bases and J by 1 base, and 6 bases separated the two germline ends. CDR1 and CDR2 (germline): MNHEY, SMNVEV (reference sequence). CDR3: CASSLGGSYNEQFF. CDR3 in DNA: TGTGCCAGCAGTTTAGGGGGGTCCTACAATGAGCAGTTCTTC.

The CDR3 loop reads CASSPIWLTSGTYNEQFF. The CDR3, as DNA: TGTGCCAGCAGCCCTATATGGTTGACTAGCGGCACCTACAATGAGCAGTTCTTC. The chain recombines TRBV11-2 with TRBJ2-1, with 9 positions matching TRBD2. Trimming took 5 bases from V and 2 from J; bases not matched to a gene: 13. The CDR3 extends over 18 amino acids. Looked up from germline, CDR1 is SGHAT and CDR2 is FQNNGV.

The chain combines TRBV6-5 with TRBJ1-1; unclear D gene. The CDR3 totals 14 residues. Germline CDR1 and CDR2: MNHEY and SVGAGI. V lost 4 bases and J 5 bases, leaving 14 bases between the germline ends. This chain's CDR3 is CASSFREIMTEAFF. As DNA, the CDR3 is TGTGCCAGCAGTTTTCGGGAGATTATGACTGAAGCTTTCTTT.

The V call is TRBV11-3, the J call TRBJ1-4; D is unresolved. Germline lookup yields CDR1 SGHNT and CDR2 YENEEA. There are 13 residues in the CDR3. Trimming removed 6 bases at V and 0 bases at J, with 5 bases between. The CDR3 bases are TGTGCCAGCAGGACTGCAACTAATGAAAAACTGTTTTTT. Its translation is CASRTATNEKLFF.

The CDR3 reads CASSYSGRNQPQHF. DNA of the CDR3: TGTGCCAGCAGTTACTCTGGGCGAAATCAGCCCCAGCATTTT. This sequence joins TRBV6-5 and TRBJ1-5; no clear D gene. Trimming removed 0 bases from V and 4 bases from J, with 7 bases in between. There are 14 residues in the CDR3. Germline V gene data show CDR1 as MNHEY and CDR2 as SVGAGI.

This chain connects TRBV7-9 to TRBJ2-5; a weak D match, TRBD2 (6 bases). The CDR3 loop spans 15 amino acids. The ends were cut back, 3 bases at V and 4 bases at J, with 15 bases in the middle. CDR1 SEHNR and CDR2 FQNEAQ come from the germline V gene (reference sequence). Here the CDR3 DNA reads TGTGCCAGCAGCTTGTCGCTCGGGAGTCTAGAGACCCAGTACTTC. This gives the protein CASSLSLGSLETQYF.

This clone appeared a single time. One end of the junction is discordant with germline, which a read error may explain. The genes are TRBV7-7 and TRBJ2-1; TRBD1 matches 10 bases. The CDR3 extends over 14 amino acids. Germline V gene data show CDR1 as SSHAT and CDR2 as FNYEAQ (reference sequence). DNA of the CDR3: TGTGCCAGCAGCCTGGGGACAGGGGCGCCCGAGCAGCTCTTC. It specifies CASSLGTGAPEQLF.

Of note for this clone: Other DNA sequences within the sample encode an identical CDR3. The chain recombines TRBV29-1 with TRBJ2-5; 8 nucleotides line up with TRBD1. This CDR3 has 15 amino acids. V trimming: 4 bases; J trimming: 4 bases; junction bases outside the gene matches: 11. CDR1 is SQVTM and CDR2 is ANQGSEA in the germline V gene. The CDR3: CSVAITGGPRETQYF. The CDR3 DNA sequence: TGCAGCGTTGCTATAACAGGGGGACCTAGAGAGACCCAGTACTTC.

The chain uses TRBV29-1 and TRBJ1-1; 7 nucleotides align to TRBD1. The CDR3 sequence is 11 residues long. Germline assignment: CDR1 SQVTM and CDR2 ANQGSEA. With 7 bases clipped from V and 9 bases from J, the junction kept 8 bases outside the gene matches. This chain's CDR3 is CSAGTENQAFF. In DNA form, the CDR3 reads TGCAGCGCAGGGACAGAAAATCAAGCTTTCTTT.

V usage is TRBV6-1 and J usage is TRBJ2-1, with D hard to call. This CDR3 comprises 12 residues. The germline CDR1 and CDR2 sequences are MNHNS and SASEGT. Trimming removed 6 bases at V and 8 bases at J, with 11 bases between. CDR3 protein: CASRSPTDEQFF. The CDR3 DNA reads TGTGCCAGCAGGAGCCCTACGGATGAGCAGTTCTTC.

The V call is TRBV28, the J call TRBJ1-2; weak D call: TRBD1 (5 bases). This CDR3 has 16 amino acids. The V gene's germline CDR1 is MDHEN and CDR2 SYDVKM. The ends were cut back, 5 bases at V and 7 bases at J, with 23 bases in the middle. The CDR3 region is CASSNPGGGNGVGYTF. In DNA, the CDR3 is TGTGCCAGCAGTAACCCTGGGGGGGGGAACGGGGTTGGCTACACCTTC.

With respect to this clone: This sample also contains other DNA sequences that code for the same CDR3. The chain combines TRBV4-2 with TRBJ1-6; D gene unclear. V gave up 0 bases and J gave up 5 bases, with 8 bases separating them. Germline values: CDR1 LGHNA, CDR2 YNFKEQ. CDR3 length: 15 amino acids. CDR3 DNA: TGTGCCAGCAGCCAAGAGAACCGAGATAATTCACCCCTCCACTTT. Protein: CASSQENRDNSPLHF.

This rearrangement joins TRBV7-9 to TRBJ2-7, with 8 bases fitting TRBD1. V lost 1 base and J lost 6; bases outside the gene matches: 8. The CDR3 totals 15 residues. The germline CDR1 and CDR2 sequences are SEHNR and FQNEAQ (reference sequence). CDR3 sequence: CASSLGTGSAGEQYF. The CDR3 DNA reads TGTGCCAGCAGCTTAGGGACAGGGTCGGCCGGCGAGCAGTACTTC.

Here the CDR3 DNA reads TGTGCCAGCGCCACATTGATTGCGAACACCGGGGAGCTGTTTTTT. This translates into CASATLIANTGELFF. This chain links TRBV6-1 with TRBJ2-2; D gene ambiguous. Germline CDR1 is MNHNS and CDR2 is SASEGT. The CDR3 spans 15 residues. V lost 8 bases, J lost 0 bases, and 13 bases lay in between.

The chain is built from TRBV15 and TRBJ1-5; TRBD1 matches at 8 bases. The germline V gene has CDR1 LNHNV and CDR2 YYDKDF (reference sequence). V lost 3 bases, J lost 7 bases, and 5 bases stayed unmatched. The CDR3 is 14 amino acids. For the CDR3, the DNA is TGTGCCACCAGCAGGGACAGGGAGGGCCAGCCCCAGCATTTT. Protein product: CATSRDREGQPQHF.

V gene TRBV5-4 combines with J gene TRBJ1-2; TRBD1 matches 8 bases. Germline loops: CDR1 SGHNT, CDR2 YYREEE (reference sequence). The length of the CDR3 is 17 residues. V gave up 2 bases and J gave up 3 bases; unmatched junction bases: 12. This CDR3 reads CASSFDYRDRRDYGYTF. DNA of the CDR3: TGTGCCAGCAGCTTTGATTACCGGGACAGGAGAGACTATGGCTACACCTTC.

The V call is TRBV13, the J call TRBJ1-2; D unclear. Trimming stripped 3 bases from V and 0 bases from J, with 5 bases between. Germline V CDR1 and CDR2: PRHDT, FYEKMQ (reference sequence). There are 13 residues in the CDR3. The CDR3 DNA reads TGTGCCAGCAGCTTGGGCACTAACTATGGCTACACCTTC. Translating it yields CASSLGTNYGYTF.

CDR3 region: CASSQDYNRGVVEQYF. CDR3 in DNA: TGTGCCAGCAGCCAAGATTATAACAGGGGTGTAGTCGAGCAGTACTTC. The chain recombines TRBV14 with TRBJ2-7, with 7 bases lining up with TRBD1. This CDR3 is 16 amino acids long. Germline assignment: CDR1 SGHDN and CDR2 FVKESK. The V segment lost 0 bases and the J segment 6 bases; nucleotides outside the gene matches: 11.

The CDR3 DNA follows: TGTGCCAGCAGCGTAGCCCCTCCTTGGGGGGGGGACACTGAAGCTTTCTTT. Residues: CASSVAPPWGGDTEAFF. This sequence joins TRBV9 and TRBJ1-1; maybe TRBD1 (5 bases). Germline CDR1 SGDLS, CDR2 YYNGEE. The CDR3 covers 17 residues. Trimming left V 0 bases short and J 3 bases short, with 18 bases between.

This chain joins TRBV5-4 and TRBJ2-3, with D possibly TRBD2 on 6 matching bases. The CDR3 spans 15 residues. V was cut by 1 base and J by 2 bases, with 11 bases left in between. The germline V gene has CDR1 SGHNT and CDR2 YYREEE (reference sequence). CDR3: CASSLKGLSTDTQYF. The CDR3 bases are TGTGCCAGCAGCTTGAAGGGACTCTCCACAGATACGCAGTATTTT.

The chain combines TRBV5-6 with TRBJ2-5, with 7 bases lining up with TRBD1. V lost 2 bases and J lost 4; bases outside the gene matches: 11. This CDR3 comprises 16 residues. Looked up from germline, CDR1 is SGHDT and CDR2 is YYEEEE. The CDR3: CASSFEQGPRGETQYF. The CDR3, as DNA: TGTGCCAGCAGCTTCGAACAGGGGCCCAGGGGAGAGACCCAGTACTTC.

In regard to this clone: The sample has other DNA sequences that encode this CDR3 too. The chain links TRBV28 to TRBJ1-6; D unresolved. The CDR3 extends over 13 amino acids. The V gene's germline CDR1 is MDHEN and CDR2 SYDVKM. The ends were cut back, 3 bases at V and 5 bases at J, with 5 bases in the middle. The CDR3 sequence: CASSFADNSPLHF. Here the CDR3 DNA reads TGTGCCAGCAGTTTTGCAGATAATTCACCCCTCCACTTT. The full variable domain, rest sourced from reference TRBV28 and TRBJ1-6, is DVKVTQSSRYLVKRTGEKVFLECVQDMDHENMFWYRQDPGLGLRLIYFSYDVKMKEKGDIPEGYSVSREKKERFSLILESASTNQTSMYLCASSFADNSPLHFGNGTRLTVT.